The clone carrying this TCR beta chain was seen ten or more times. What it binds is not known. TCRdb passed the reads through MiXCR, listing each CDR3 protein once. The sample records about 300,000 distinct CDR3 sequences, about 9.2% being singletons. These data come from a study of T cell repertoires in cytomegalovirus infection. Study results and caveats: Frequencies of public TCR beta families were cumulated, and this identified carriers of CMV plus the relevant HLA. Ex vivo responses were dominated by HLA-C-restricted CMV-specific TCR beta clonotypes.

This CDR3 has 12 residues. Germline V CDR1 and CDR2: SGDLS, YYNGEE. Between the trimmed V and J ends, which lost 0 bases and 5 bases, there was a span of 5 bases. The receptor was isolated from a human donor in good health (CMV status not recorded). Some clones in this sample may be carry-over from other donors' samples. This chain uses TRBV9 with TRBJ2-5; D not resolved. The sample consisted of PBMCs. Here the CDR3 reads CASSVEGETQYF. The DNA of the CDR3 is TGTGCCAGCAGCGTAGAAGGGGAGACCCAGTACTTC.